A selection of T cell receptor beta chains follows, all from one sample in a study of cytomegalovirus exposure and HLA in healthy donors. Data came from immunoSEQ multiplex PCR; TCRdb stores just in-frame clones and leaves some out. The sample yields roughly 89,000 clones, about 75% seen once. The sequenced material came from PBMCs. Every receptor here comes from a man aged 30-40 years in good health and CMV-seropositive. CDR3s include the opening cysteine and the closing phenylalanine or tryptophan. A D gene is named only where the DNA matches it firmly. Rows give clone size only sometimes, using once, few, many, or a class for an expanded clone.

>TRBJ1-1|.|.|TRBV4-1
TGCGCCAGCAGCCAAGCTGGAGGGAGGAGGACTGAAGCTTTCTTT
CASSQAGGRRTEAFF
>TRBJ1-1|once|.|TRBV5-1
TGCGCCAGCAGCCCGCGGGGGCCGGGCACTGAAGCTTTCTTT
CASSPRGPGTEAFF
>TRBJ2-5|.|.|TRBV30
TGTGCCTGGAGTCCCATTCGACAGCAGACCCAGTACTTC
CAWSPIRQQTQYF
>TRBJ1-1|.|.|TRBV13
TGTGCCAGCAGCTTAGGCCTAGGACAATTGGGCTTCTTT
CASSLGLGQLGFF
>TRBJ1-1|.|TRBD1|TRBV2
TGTGCCACTACAAAGGACAGGGGGCTTTCTGAAGCTTTCTTT
CATTKDRGLSEAFF
>TRBJ1-5|few|.|TRBV7-2
TGTGCCAGCAGCTTAGGTGTACAGCCCCAGCATTTT
CASSLGVQPQHF
>TRBJ1-1|.|TRBD1|TRBV7-2
TGTGCCAGCAGCCCCAGGGGCAGGGGGGATGAAGCTTTCTTT
CASSPRGRGDEAFF
>TRBJ2-2|once|TRBD2|TRBV4-3
TGCGCCAGCAGCCCGACACTAGCGGGGGCAGAGAACACCGGGGAGCTGTTTTTT
CASSPTLAGAENTGELFF
>TRBJ1-5|.|.|TRBV28
TGTGCCAGCAGTGGCCTGGGAGGGAGCAATCAGCCCCAGCATTTT
CASSGLGGSNQPQHF
>TRBJ2-3|once|TRBD1|TRBV18
TGTGCCAGCTCGGGACAGGCCACCACAGATACGCAGTATTTT
CASSGQATTDTQYF
>TRBJ1-4|.|.|TRBV28
TGTGCCAGCAGCTCGTGGGGGGAAGGAGAAAAACTGTTTTTT
CASSSWGEGEKLFF
>TRBJ2-7|.|.|TRBV9
TGTGCCAGCACCAGGGGGGACACCTACGAGCAGTACTTC
CASTRGDTYEQYF
>TRBJ2-7|few|.|TRBV5-1
TGCGCCAGCAGCATCCGGGACAACTCCTACGAGCAGTACTTC
CASSIRDNSYEQYF
>TRBJ2-3|.|.|TRBV20-1
TGCAGTGCTAGCCAGTCAGATACGCAGTATTTT
CSASQSDTQYF
>TRBJ2-5|.|TRBD1|TRBV29-1
TGCAGCGTTTCCAGGGGGTGGCAAGAGACCCAGTACTTC
CSVSRGWQETQYF
>TRBJ2-1|.|.|TRBV7-8
TGTGCCAGCAGCCCTATGGGGGGGCTCTCCTACAATGAGCAGTTCTTC
CASSPMGGLSYNEQFF
>TRBJ2-3|.|TRBD1|TRBV4-3
TGCGCCAGCAGCCATTACCCGACAGGGGGAGCTAGCACAGATACGCAGTATTTT
CASSHYPTGGASTDTQYF
>TRBJ2-1|.|.|TRBV29-1
TGCAGCGTTCAGAGGCGGAGTGAGCAGTTCTTC
CSVQRRSEQFF
>TRBJ1-5|.|.|TRBV30
TGTGCCTGGAGTGCGGGGATTCATAGCAATCAGCCCCAGCATTTT
CAWSAGIHSNQPQHF
>TRBJ2-1|.|.|TRBV5-4
TGTGCCAGCAGCCGGGACCAGGGGCCCAATGAGCAGTTCTTC
CASSRDQGPNEQFF
>TRBJ2-1|once|.|TRBV7-7
TGTGCCAGCAGCTTAGCGTACAGGGACAATGAGCAGTTCTTC
CASSLAYRDNEQFF
>TRBJ2-1|.|.|TRBV6-1
TGTGCCAGCAGTCCCCAGTACAATGAGCAGTTCTTC
CASSPQYNEQFF
>TRBJ2-4|.|.|TRBV28
TGTGCCAGCAGCCCGGAGGGGTTATCACTGGCCAAAAACATTCAGTACTTC
CASSPEGLSLAKNIQYF
>TRBJ1-1|.|.|TRBV4-1
TGCGCCAGCTCCCCGTCGGGGGGCACTGAAGCTTTCTTT
CASSPSGGTEAFF
>TRBJ1-5|few|.|TRBV6-5
TGTGCCAGCAGGAGATCCGGTGGGGAGATACCCCAGCATTTT
CASRRSGGEIPQHF
>TRBJ1-5|once|TRBD1|TRBV27
TGTGCCAGCAGTTTATCGGCCCAGGGGGTGGTAAGCAATCAGCCCCAGCATTTT
CASSLSAQGVVSNQPQHF
>TRBJ2-3|.|TRBD2|TRBV5-1
TGCGCCAGCAGCTTGGAACCTAGCGGGGGTACCGAATCGCAGTATTTT
CASSLEPSGGTESQYF
>TRBJ2-1|few|TRBD2|TRBV6-4
TGTGCCAGCAGACCCACTGGCGGGGGGGGCGATGAGCAGTTCTTC
CASRPTGGGGDEQFF
>TRBJ1-2|.|TRBD1|TRBV2
TGTGCCAGCAGTGAAGCGGACAGGGGGCTTGATGGCTACACCTTC
CASSEADRGLDGYTF
>TRBJ2-1|.|TRBD1|TRBV6-4
TGTGCCAGCAGTGAATATCCCGACAGGGCGGATGAGCAGTTCTTC
CASSEYPDRADEQFF
>TRBJ2-2|.|.|TRBV25-1
TGTGCCAGCAGTGCAAATAACAGGGGGGAGCTGTTTTTT
CASSANNRGELFF
>TRBJ1-4|.|.|TRBV27
TGTGCCAGCAGTAACTCAGGCTTCGGGACAACTAATGAAAAACTGTTTTTT
CASSNSGFGTTNEKLFF
>TRBJ2-2|.|.|TRBV28
TGTGCCAGCACCTCGGGACTCCGAACCGGGGAGCTGTTTTTT
CASTSGLRTGELFF
>TRBJ2-4|many|TRBD2|TRBV7-8
TGTGCCAGCAGCTTAGGACCCAGCGGGGGGAAAAACATTCAGTACTTC
CASSLGPSGGKNIQYF
>TRBJ2-7|.|.|TRBV7-9
TGTGCCAGCAGCTTAGCGAATAACATCGCCAGATCATACGAGCAGTACTTC
CASSLANNIARSYEQYF
>TRBJ2-5|once|TRBD2|TRBV5-1
TGCGCCAGCAGCTTGGACCGCGGGTTGCGGGGGGCCCCCAGGACCCAGTACTTC
CASSLDRGLRGAPRTQYF
>TRBJ2-2|.|.|TRBV9
TGTGCCAGCAGCGTGCAGACAGGACCCACCGGGGAGCTGTTTTTT
CASSVQTGPTGELFF
>TRBJ1-2|once|TRBD1|TRBV2
TGTGCCAGCGGAGCCTCAGGGGGCGCGGTCTATGGCTACACCTTC
CASGASGGAVYGYTF
>TRBJ2-4|.|TRBD2|TRBV5-4
TGTGCCAGCAGCTTGGCGCTAGCGGGGGGCCGAAACATTCAGTACTTC
CASSLALAGGRNIQYF
>TRBJ2-7|.|TRBD1|TRBV7-7
TGTGCTAGCAGCCGGGGACAGGGCTACGAGCAGTACTTC
CASSRGQGYEQYF
>TRBJ2-7|.|TRBD1|TRBV6-1
TGTGCCAGCAGTGAAGCGGGGACAGGGTCGGGCGAGCAGTACTTC
CASSEAGTGSGEQYF
>TRBJ2-3|.|.|TRBV7-3
TGTGCCAGCAGCTTAGAGGGGCAGGGGGATACGCAGTATTTT
CASSLEGQGDTQYF
>TRBJ2-2|once|TRBD2|TRBV2
TGTGCCAGCTCTATTCGGGGGGCCGGGGAGCTGTTTTTT
CASSIRGAGELFF
>TRBJ2-7|.|TRBD2|TRBV2
TGTGCCAGCAGCGAAACCGCAGCGGGGAGGAAGTACGAGCAGTACTTC
CASSETAAGRKYEQYF
>TRBJ2-4|.|TRBD2|TRBV10-3
TGTGCCATCAGTGAGAGTGTGGCTAGCGGTACGACCAAAAACATTCAGTACTTC
CAISESVASGTTKNIQYF
>TRBJ1-4|.|TRBD1|TRBV6-5
TGTGCCAGCAGGACTGACAGGGCCCGTAATGAAAAACTGTTTTTT
CASRTDRARNEKLFF